This note documents a single T cell receptor (beta chain) sequence. No antigen is known for it. V was cut by 5 bases and J by 2 bases, with 14 bases left in between. Germline V gene sequence: CDR1 DFQATT, CDR2 SNEGSKA (reference sequence). The CDR3 is 14 residues long. Every donor contributed 8 to 10 milliliters of peripheral blood by blood draw. Per sample, extraction of total RNA gave at least 5.5 micrograms in every case. These data originate in a study of blood T cells in healthy people across ages. General observations from the study: Naive T cell percentage by flow cytometry tracked strongly with beta diversity. Age advanced and TCR beta diversity per million T cells fell, roughly linearly.

For the second PCR, which ran for about 6 to 12 cycles, a sample-barcoded 5' primer and a J-beta primer mix were used. Via MiXCR, TCRdb re-called the 5' RACE reads, giving one row per CDR3 protein. The sample contains 750,000 to 950,000 distinct CDR3 sequences, 25% to 35% of which appear only once. The data also belong to a second study, concerning T cells of mothers and their children.

The TCR was taken from a woman aged 40 to 50 in good health. The sequenced sample was blood. The chain recombines TRBV20-1 with TRBJ2-3, with a tentative D call TRBD1 (5 bases). The CDR3 is CSAFLGANTDTQYF. The CDR3 DNA sequence: TGCAGTGCTTTCCTAGGGGCCAACACAGATACGCAGTATTTT.